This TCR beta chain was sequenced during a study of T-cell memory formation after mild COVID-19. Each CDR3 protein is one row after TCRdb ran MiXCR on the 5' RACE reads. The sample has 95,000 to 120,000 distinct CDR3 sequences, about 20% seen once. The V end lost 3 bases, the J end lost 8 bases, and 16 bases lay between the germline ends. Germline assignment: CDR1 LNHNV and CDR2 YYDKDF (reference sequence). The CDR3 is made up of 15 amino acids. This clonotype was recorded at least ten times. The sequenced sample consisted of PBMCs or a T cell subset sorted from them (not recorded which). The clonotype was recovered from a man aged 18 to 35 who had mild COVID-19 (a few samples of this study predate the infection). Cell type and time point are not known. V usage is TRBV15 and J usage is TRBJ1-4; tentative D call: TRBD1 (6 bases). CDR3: CATSSHGGTGEKLFF. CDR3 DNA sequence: TGTGCCACCAGCAGCCATGGGGGTACAGGGGAAAAACTGTTTTTT. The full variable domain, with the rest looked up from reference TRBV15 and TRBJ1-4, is DAMVIQNPRYQVTQFGKPVTLSCSQTLNHNVMYWYQQKSSQAPKLLFHYYDKDFNNEADTPDNFQSRRPNTSFCFLDIRSPGLGDTAMYLCATSSHGGTGEKLFFGSGTQLSVL.